These 16 T cell receptor beta chains were sequenced from one sample in a study of tumor-infiltrating lymphocytes in glioblastoma multiforme. Multiple V-beta primers and a C-beta primer amplified TCRB from RNA. TCRdb passed the multiplex PCR reads through MiXCR, listing each CDR3 protein once. The sample has just over 9,000 distinct CDR3 sequences; around two thirds are singletons. Sequencing was performed on brain tumor tissue. These receptors were taken from a male donor with glioblastoma.

In its sample, this clonotype was seen a few times. At one of its ends the junction is not consistent with the germline gene, which may arise from a read error. V is TRBV20-1 and J is TRBJ2-1; D may be TRBD1 (5 bases). CDR1 and CDR2 from the germline V gene are DFQATT and SNEGSKA (reference sequence). The length of the CDR3 is 14 residues. For the CDR3, the DNA is TGCAGTGCTATAAATGAGGCAGGGCTGTATGAGCAGTTCTTT. Translation: CSAINEAGLYEQFF.

The chain joins TRBV20-1 to TRBJ2-3; a possible D gene is TRBD1 (5 bases). The CDR3 length is 15 residues. Trimming removed 7 bases from V and 8 bases from J, with 25 bases in between. Germline CDR1 DFQATT, CDR2 SNEGSKA (reference sequence). The CDR3 sequence is CSVLRTRTTLSTQYF. The CDR3 nucleotides read TGCAGTGTCCTACGGACACGGACGACCCTTAGTACGCAGTATTTT.

In regard to this clonotype: One junction end does not reproduce the germline sequence, and a read error may be involved. The rearrangement links TRBV29-1 to TRBJ2-1; a weak D match, TRBD1 (6 bases). Germline V gene data show CDR1 as SQVTM and CDR2 as ANQGSEA. CDR3 size: 14 residues. The CDR3 DNA reads TGCAGCGTTGGGGGGCGGCATGGGGGCAATGAGCATCTCTTC. It translates to CSVGGRHGGNEHLF.

The count of this clonotype is one. The CDR3 DNA follows: TGCAGTGCTAGAACCGACAGCGGGGGGGACACCGGGGAGCTGTTTTTT. Protein product: CSARTDSGGDTGELFF. The chain combines TRBV20-1 with TRBJ2-2; 10 bases map to TRBD2. Germline V gives CDR1 DFQATT, CDR2 SNEGSKA (reference sequence). CDR3 length: 16 amino acids. Trimming took 2 bases from V and 3 from J; bases not matched to a gene: 6.

This clonotype has only a few counts. V usage is TRBV11-2 and J usage is TRBJ1-2; 8 bases agree with TRBD1. Germline CDR1 SGHAT, CDR2 FQNNGV. The CDR3 has 15 residues. Trimming cost V 1 base and J 11 bases; bases outside gene matches: 12. DNA for the CDR3: TGTGCCAGCAGCTTAGCCCGACAGGGGTTGGACGGTTACACCTTC. This codes for CASSLARQGLDGYTF.

Note on this clonotype: The conserved closing phenylalanine or tryptophan is absent in this CDR3, likely reflecting a read error. The chain carries TRBV20-1 and TRBJ2-3; no definite D call. Germline lookup yields CDR1 DFQATT and CDR2 SNEGSKA (reference sequence). This CDR3 is built from 12 residues. V lost 6 bases and J 2 bases, leaving 9 bases between the germline ends. CDR3 loop: CSAGGYTDTQYL. The CDR3, as DNA: TGCAGTGCCGGCGGCTACACAGATACGCAGTATCTT.

This chain links TRBV7-3 with TRBJ2-2; TRBD1 agrees at 9 bases. This CDR3 region has 12 residues. Trimming cost V 5 bases and J 9 bases; bases outside gene matches: 1. Per germline, CDR1 SGHTA and CDR2 FQGTGA. The CDR3 is CASSNRGRELFF. The CDR3 coding sequence is TGTGCCAGCAGCAACAGGGGGCGGGAGCTGTTTTTT. Drawing the rest from reference TRBV7-3 and TRBJ2-2, the complete variable domain is GAGVSQTPSNKVTEKGKYVELRCDPISGHTALYWYRQSLGQGPEFLIYFQGTGAADDSGLPNDRFFAVRPEGSVSTLKIQRTERGDSAVYLCASSNRGRELFFGEGSRLTVL.

Points on this clonotype: The germline gene is not matched at one end of the junction; a read error may be the cause. This chain links TRBV6-1 with TRBJ2-1; TRBD2 matches at 10 bases. The CDR3 runs to 15 residues. Germline assignment: CDR1 MNHNS and CDR2 SASEGT. This CDR3 is CASSKAGGSCNEQFF. CDR3 in DNA: TGTGCCAGCAGTAAAGCGGGAGGGTCCTGCAATGAGCAGTTCTTC.

J is TRBJ1-3 and V is TRBV2; D may be TRBD1 (5 bases). V lost 9 bases and J lost 0, with 12 bases in between. Germline loops: CDR1 SNHLY, CDR2 FYNNEI. The CDR3 runs 14 residues. DNA for the CDR3: TGTGCCAGAAGTACAGGTGACTCTGGAAACACCATATATTTT. This codes for CARSTGDSGNTIYF.

J is TRBJ2-2 and V is TRBV11-2; 7 bases are a match to TRBD2. The germline V gene has CDR1 SGHAT and CDR2 FQNNGV. This CDR3 has 20 residues. V was clipped by 7 bases and J by 9 bases; unmatched bases: 29. The CDR3 nucleotides read TGTGCCAGCACCCCCTCATTCGGCCGAGGGCTAGCGGTAAACACTTGGGAGCTGTTTTTT. Its translation is CASTPSFGRGLAVNTWELFF.

A word on this clonotype: The junction departs from the called germline gene at one end, perhaps through a read error. V usage is TRBV20-1 and J usage is TRBJ2-3; 15 nucleotides agree with TRBD2. CDR1 DFQATT and CDR2 SNEGSKA come from the germline V gene (reference sequence). This CDR3 region has 20 residues. The DNA of the CDR3 is TGTAGTGCTAGTCGCCCCGGACTAGCGGGAGGGCCGAGTAGAACAGATACAAAGTATTTT. It codes for CSASRPGLAGGPSRTDTKYF.

The genes are TRBV20-1 and TRBJ2-7, with D possibly matching TRBD2 (6 bases). Per the germline V gene, CDR1 is DFQATT and CDR2 is SNEGSKA (reference sequence). Trimming removed 3 bases from V and 3 bases from J, with 15 bases in between. The CDR3 runs to 14 residues. In DNA form, the CDR3 reads TGCAGTGCTAGTGGTTTAGCGGATTACTACGAGCAGTACTTC. This sequence encodes CSASGLADYYEQYF.

The count of this clonotype is one. This CDR3 is missing its conserved last phenylalanine or tryptophan, likely due to a read error. This chain links TRBV11-2 with TRBJ1-6; TRBD1 is a possible D gene (6 bases). From germline, CDR1 is SGHAT and CDR2 FQNNGV. The CDR3 loop spans 11 amino acids. The CDR3 DNA sequence: TGTTCCAGCGGCTTAGGGGGAACCCTCCACTCT. It translates to CSSGLGGTLHS.

In the case of this clonotype: A junction boundary mismatches the germline segment, possibly from a read error. The gene calls are TRBV28 and TRBJ1-2; 7 bases agree with TRBD1. The V gene's germline CDR1 is MDHEN and CDR2 SYDVKM. The CDR3 is 13 residues long. The CDR3 region is CASSSGQVYGYIF. CDR3 nucleotide sequence: TGTGCCAGTAGCTCAGGACAGGTCTATGGCTACATCTTC.

With regard to this clonotype: A much larger clone is a single base away; this may be a read error. This chain connects TRBV24-1 to TRBJ1-5; a weak D match, TRBD1 (6 bases). Germline CDR1 is KGHDR and CDR2 is SFDVKD. The CDR3 is made up of 13 amino acids. CDR3 region: CVTSPGGGSPQHF. The CDR3 DNA is TGTGTCACCAGCCCGGGGGGCGGTTCGCCCCAGCATTTT.

Concerning this clonotype: The junction departs from the called germline gene at one end, perhaps through a read error. The rearrangement links TRBV11-2 to TRBJ2-1; D is ambiguous. The CDR3 is 13 amino acids. Germline-derived CDR1 and CDR2 are SGHAT and FQNNGV. CDR3 DNA: TGTGCTAGCAGCATAGGTAGGTGGAATGAGCAGTTCTTC. Its protein product is CASSIGRWNEQFF.